The next 10 T cell receptor beta chains were all read from a single sample in a study of PD-1 blockade in classical Hodgkin lymphoma. The time point is: cycle 4 day 1 (C4D1), after 6 weeks of nivolumab. In every patient, relapse followed autologous stem cell transplantation, while exposure to brentuximab vedotin differed. Data came from immunoSEQ multiplex PCR; TCRdb stores just in-frame clones and leaves some out. The sample yields approximately 14,000 clones, approximately 80% seen once. This specimen was peripheral blood mononuclear cells (PBMCs), taken before the fourth cycle of nivolumab. The receptor source for this set is a human donor with classical Hodgkin lymphoma.

The chain uses TRBV10-3 and TRBJ2-7; the D gene is possibly TRBD2 (6 bases). V lost 5 bases to trimming and J lost 4 bases, with 18 bases between them. Germline CDR1 reads ENHRY; CDR2 reads SYGVKD. The CDR3 spans 15 residues. CDR3 in amino acids: CAISTTRVDRYEQYF. The CDR3, as DNA: TGTGCCATCAGTACGACTAGGGTGGATAGGTACGAGCAGTACTTC.

The chain combines TRBV4-3 with TRBJ1-6; D is ambiguous. V lost 1 base to trimming and J lost 10 bases, with 14 bases between them. Germline lookup yields CDR1 LGHNA and CDR2 YSLEER. The CDR3 has 15 amino acids. This CDR3 reads CASSQGPSKGSPLHF. The DNA of the CDR3 is TGCGCCAGCAGCCAAGGCCCTTCGAAGGGATCACCCCTCCACTTT.

This chain uses TRBV4-3 with TRBJ1-3; D remains ambiguous. CDR3 length: 14 residues. V lost 3 bases to trimming and J lost 11 bases, with 17 bases between them. Germline V gene sequence: CDR1 LGHNA, CDR2 YSLEER. This CDR3 is CASSQERSPRAIYF. The CDR3 DNA is TGCGCCAGCAGCCAGGAGAGGTCTCCGAGGGCCATATATTTT.

The chain combines TRBV19 with TRBJ1-1, with 11 nucleotides matching TRBD1. CDR1 and CDR2 from the germline V gene are LNHDA and SQIVND (reference sequence). This CDR3 is built from 12 residues. J lost 11 bases, V lost 9 bases, and 8 bases had no gene match. Here the CDR3 DNA reads TGTGCCAGCCGGGACAGGGGGGTTAGGGCTTTCTTT. Amino acid sequence: CASRDRGVRAFF.

This clone was recorded only once. The chain is built from TRBV2 and TRBJ1-2; D is unclear. With 6 bases removed from V and 1 base from J, the gap between germline ends came to 12 bases. Germline values: CDR1 SNHLY, CDR2 FYNNEI. The CDR3 runs to 14 residues. The CDR3 coding sequence is TGTGCCAGCAGCCCCAGGACGGATAACTATGGCTACACCTTC. It specifies CASSPRTDNYGYTF.

The rearrangement uses TRBV19 and TRBJ1-1; 8 bases align to TRBD1. J was trimmed by 6 bases and V by 6 bases; bases with no gene match: 6. The germline gives CDR1 LNHDA, CDR2 SQIVND (reference sequence). The CDR3 extends over 13 amino acids. The CDR3, as DNA: TGTGCCAGTAGCCAAGGACAGGGCTCTGAAGCTTTCTTT. It codes for CASSQGQGSEAFF.

V usage is TRBV5-6 and J usage is TRBJ1-6; a weak D match, TRBD1 (5 bases). V gave up 2 bases and J gave up 6 bases, with 12 bases separating them. The CDR3 is 15 amino acids. Germline assignment: CDR1 SGHDT and CDR2 YYEEEE. CDR3 region: CASSFWGNSNSPLHF. The CDR3, as DNA: TGTGCCAGCAGCTTCTGGGGGAATTCTAATTCACCCCTCCACTTT. Combining the CDR3 with reference TRBV5-6 and TRBJ1-6 gives the whole variable domain DAGVTQSPTHLIKTRGQQVTLRCSPKSGHDTVSWYQQALGQGPQFIFQYYEEEERQRGNFPDRFSGHQFPNYSSELNVNALLLGDSALYLCASSFWGNSNSPLHFGNGTRLTVT.

This chain connects TRBV4-3 to TRBJ1-2; 8 nucleotides align to TRBD1. The V gene's germline CDR1 is LGHNA and CDR2 YSLEER. Trimming at V came to 3 bases and at J to 6 bases, leaving 6 bases not matched to a gene. This CDR3 is built from 14 residues. CDR3: CASSHPDRDDGYTF. The CDR3 DNA is TGCGCCAGCAGCCACCCGGACAGGGATGATGGCTACACCTTC.

V and J are TRBV7-9 and TRBJ2-1, with 9 bases lining up with TRBD2. V was clipped by 5 bases and J by 0 bases; unmatched bases: 11. Germline loops: CDR1 SEHNR, CDR2 FQNEAQ (reference sequence). CDR3 size: 18 residues. CDR3 loop: CASSPGRLAGSSYNEQFF. The CDR3, as DNA: TGTGCCAGCAGCCCTGGAAGGCTAGCGGGGAGCTCCTACAATGAGCAGTTCTTC.

The chain couples TRBV5-4 to TRBJ1-4; perhaps TRBD1 as D (6 bases). This CDR3 has 13 residues. Deletions cut 1 base from V and 7 bases from J, with 8 bases between. Germline V gene lookup returns CDR1 SGHNT and CDR2 YYREEE (reference sequence). The CDR3 coding sequence is TGTGCCAGCAGCTTGCAGGGGACTGAAAAACTGTTTTTT. Its translation is CASSLQGTEKLFF. The variable domain in full, completed from reference TRBV5-4 and TRBJ1-4, reads ETGVTQSPTHLIKTRGQQVTLRCSSQSGHNTVSWYQQALGQGPQFIFQYYREEENGRGNFPPRFSGLQFPNYSSELNVNALELDDSALYLCASSLQGTEKLFFGSGTQLSVL.